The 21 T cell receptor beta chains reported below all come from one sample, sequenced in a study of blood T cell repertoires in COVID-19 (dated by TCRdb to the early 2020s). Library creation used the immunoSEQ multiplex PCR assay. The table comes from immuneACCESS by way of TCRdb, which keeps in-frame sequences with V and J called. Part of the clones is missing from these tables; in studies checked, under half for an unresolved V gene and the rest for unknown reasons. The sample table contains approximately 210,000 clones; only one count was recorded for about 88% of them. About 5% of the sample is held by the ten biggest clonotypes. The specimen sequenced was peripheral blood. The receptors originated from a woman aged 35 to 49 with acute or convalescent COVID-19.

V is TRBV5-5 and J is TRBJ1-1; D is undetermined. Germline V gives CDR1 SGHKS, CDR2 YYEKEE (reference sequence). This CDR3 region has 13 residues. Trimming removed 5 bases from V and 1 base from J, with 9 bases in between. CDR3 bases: TGTGCCAGCAGACTATATGAGAACACTGAAGCTTTCTTT. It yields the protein CASRLYENTEAFF. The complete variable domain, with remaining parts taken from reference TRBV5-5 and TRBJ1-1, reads DAGVTQSPTHLIKTRGQQVTLRCSPISGHKSVSWYQQVLGQGPQFIFQYYEKEERGRGNFPDRFSARQFPNYSSELNVNALLLGDSALYLCASRLYENTEAFFGQGTRLTVV.

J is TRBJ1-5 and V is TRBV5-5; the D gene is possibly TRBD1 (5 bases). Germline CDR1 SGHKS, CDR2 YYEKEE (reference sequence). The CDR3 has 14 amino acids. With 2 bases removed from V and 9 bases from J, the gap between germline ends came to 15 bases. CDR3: CASSFTGLDPPQHF. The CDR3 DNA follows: TGTGCCAGCAGCTTTACAGGTCTTGATCCGCCCCAGCATTTT.

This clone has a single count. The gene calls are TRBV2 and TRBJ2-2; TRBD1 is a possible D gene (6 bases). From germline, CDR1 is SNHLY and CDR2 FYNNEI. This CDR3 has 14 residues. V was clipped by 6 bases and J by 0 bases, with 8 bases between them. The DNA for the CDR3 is TGTGCCAGCAGGGGGACACCGAACACCGGGGAGCTGTTTTTT. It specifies CASRGTPNTGELFF.

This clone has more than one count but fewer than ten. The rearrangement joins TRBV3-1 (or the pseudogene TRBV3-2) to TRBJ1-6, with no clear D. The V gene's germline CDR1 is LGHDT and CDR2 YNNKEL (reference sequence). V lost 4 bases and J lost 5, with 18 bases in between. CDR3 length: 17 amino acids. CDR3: CASSRPIPIHHNSPLHF. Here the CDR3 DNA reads TGTGCCAGCAGCCGTCCGATTCCCATACATCATAATTCACCCCTCCACTTT.

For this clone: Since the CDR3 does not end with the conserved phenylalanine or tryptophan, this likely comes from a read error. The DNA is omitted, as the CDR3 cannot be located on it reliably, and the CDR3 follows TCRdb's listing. The CDR3: CASSRGQSTRL. The chain carries TRBV28 and TRBJ2-7; the table's D call, TRBD2, has no DNA check behind it. The V gene's germline CDR1 is MDHEN and CDR2 SYDVKM. 11 amino acids form the CDR3, both terminal residues included.

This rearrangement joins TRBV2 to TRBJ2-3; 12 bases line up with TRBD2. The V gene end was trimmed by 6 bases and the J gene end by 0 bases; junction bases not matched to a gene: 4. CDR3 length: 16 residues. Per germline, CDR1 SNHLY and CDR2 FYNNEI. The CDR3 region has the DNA TGTGCCAGCAGACAACTAGCGGGGGGAAGCACAGATACGCAGTATTTT. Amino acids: CASRQLAGGSTDTQYF. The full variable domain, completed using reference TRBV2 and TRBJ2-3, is EPEVTQTPSHQVTQMGQEVILRCVPISNHLYFYWYRQILGQKVEFLVSFYNNEISEKSEIFDDQFSVERPDGSNFTLKIRSTKLEDSAMYFCASRQLAGGSTDTQYFGPGTRLTVL.

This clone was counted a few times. The chain's CDR3 is CASSLPFGSGDQETQYF. The CDR3 DNA follows: TGTGCCAGCAGCTTACCTTTTGGGTCGGGGGACCAAGAGACCCAGTACTTC. V is TRBV7-8 and J is TRBJ2-5, with D maybe TRBD2 (6 bases). V was trimmed by 2 bases and J by 0 bases, leaving 16 bases between them. There are 17 residues in the CDR3. Germline V gene data show CDR1 as SGHVS and CDR2 as FQNEAQ.

The CDR3 sequence: CATSDYAGKGYTF. CDR3 DNA sequence: TGTGCCACCAGTGATTATGCAGGAAAAGGCTACACCTTC. V gene TRBV24-1 combines with J gene TRBJ1-2; D is unresolved. CDR1 is KGHDR and CDR2 is SFDVKD in the germline V gene. The CDR3 totals 13 residues. Trimming shortened V by 2 bases and J by 8 bases, and 11 bases separated the two germline ends.

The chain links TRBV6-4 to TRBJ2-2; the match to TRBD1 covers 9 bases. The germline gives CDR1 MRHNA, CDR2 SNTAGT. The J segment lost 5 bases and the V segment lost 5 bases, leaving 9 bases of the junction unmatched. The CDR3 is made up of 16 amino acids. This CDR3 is CASSSQEGQGTGELFF. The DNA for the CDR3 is TGTGCCAGCAGTTCCCAGGAGGGACAGGGAACCGGGGAGCTGTTTTTT.

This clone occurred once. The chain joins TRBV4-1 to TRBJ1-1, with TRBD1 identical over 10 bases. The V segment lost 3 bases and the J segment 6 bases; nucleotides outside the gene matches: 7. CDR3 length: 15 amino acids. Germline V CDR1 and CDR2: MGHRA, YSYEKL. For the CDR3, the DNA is TGCGCCAGCAGCCAGACAGGGGGCTTTGTCGCTGAAGCTTTCTTT. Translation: CASSQTGGFVAEAFF.

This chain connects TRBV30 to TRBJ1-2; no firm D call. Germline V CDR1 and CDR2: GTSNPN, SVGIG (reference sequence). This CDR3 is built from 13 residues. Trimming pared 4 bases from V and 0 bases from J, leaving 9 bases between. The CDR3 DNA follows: TGTGCCTGGAATAAGCAATCTAACTATGGCTACACCTTC. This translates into CAWNKQSNYGYTF.

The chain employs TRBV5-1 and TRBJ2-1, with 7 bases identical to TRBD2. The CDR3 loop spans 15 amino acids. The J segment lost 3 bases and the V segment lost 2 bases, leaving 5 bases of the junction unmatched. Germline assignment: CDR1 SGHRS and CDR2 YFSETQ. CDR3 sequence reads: CASSFQAGLYNEQFF. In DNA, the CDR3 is TGCGCCAGCAGCTTTCAAGCGGGGCTCTACAATGAGCAGTTCTTC.

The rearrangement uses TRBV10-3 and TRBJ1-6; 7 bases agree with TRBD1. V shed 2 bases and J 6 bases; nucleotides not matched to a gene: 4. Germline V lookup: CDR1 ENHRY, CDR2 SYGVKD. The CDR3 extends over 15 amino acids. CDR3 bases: TGTGCCATCAGTGAGAAGACAGGGTTTAATTCACCCCTCCACTTT. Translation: CAISEKTGFNSPLHF.

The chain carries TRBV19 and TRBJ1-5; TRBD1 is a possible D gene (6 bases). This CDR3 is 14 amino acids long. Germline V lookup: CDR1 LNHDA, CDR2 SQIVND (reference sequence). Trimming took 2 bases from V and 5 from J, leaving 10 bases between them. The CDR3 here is CASSIQGPDQPQHF. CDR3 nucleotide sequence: TGTGCCAGTAGTATACAGGGGCCGGATCAGCCCCAGCATTTT.

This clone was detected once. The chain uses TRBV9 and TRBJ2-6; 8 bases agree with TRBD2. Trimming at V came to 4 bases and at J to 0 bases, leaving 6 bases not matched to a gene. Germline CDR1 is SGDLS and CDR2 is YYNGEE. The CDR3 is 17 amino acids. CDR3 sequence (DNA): TGTGCCAGCAGCCCTAGCGGGTTCAACTCTGGGGCCAACGTCCTGACTTTC. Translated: CASSPSGFNSGANVLTF.

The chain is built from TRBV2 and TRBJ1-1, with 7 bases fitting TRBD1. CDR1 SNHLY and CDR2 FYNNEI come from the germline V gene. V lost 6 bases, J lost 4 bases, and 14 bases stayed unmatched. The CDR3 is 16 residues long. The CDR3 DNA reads TGTGCCAGCAGGGCCGGGACAGATCTCTGGCCCACTGAAGCTTTCTTT. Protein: CASRAGTDLWPTEAFF. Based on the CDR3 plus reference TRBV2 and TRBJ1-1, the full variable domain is EPEVTQTPSHQVTQMGQEVILRCVPISNHLYFYWYRQILGQKVEFLVSFYNNEISEKSEIFDDQFSVERPDGSNFTLKIRSTKLEDSAMYFCASRAGTDLWPTEAFFGQGTRLTVV.

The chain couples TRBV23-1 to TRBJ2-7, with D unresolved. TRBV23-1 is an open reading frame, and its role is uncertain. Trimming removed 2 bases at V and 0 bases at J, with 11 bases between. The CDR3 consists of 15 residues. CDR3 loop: CASSQRWWSSYEQYV. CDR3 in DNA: TGCGCCAGCAGTCAAAGGTGGTGGAGCTCCTACGAGCAGTACGTC.

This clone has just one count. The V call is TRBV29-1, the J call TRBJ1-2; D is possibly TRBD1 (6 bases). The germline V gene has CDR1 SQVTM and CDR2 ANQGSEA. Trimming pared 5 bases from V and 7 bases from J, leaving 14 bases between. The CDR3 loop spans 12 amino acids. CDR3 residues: CSVRGGIGGYTF. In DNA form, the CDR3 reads TGCAGCGTTAGGGGGGGCATTGGTGGCTACACCTTC.

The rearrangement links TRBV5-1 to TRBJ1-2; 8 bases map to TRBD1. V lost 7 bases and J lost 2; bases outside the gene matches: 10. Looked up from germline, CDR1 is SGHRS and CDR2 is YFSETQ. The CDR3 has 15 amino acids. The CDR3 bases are TGCGCCAGCGACCCTAAGAGGACAGGGAACTATGGCTACACCTTC. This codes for CASDPKRTGNYGYTF.

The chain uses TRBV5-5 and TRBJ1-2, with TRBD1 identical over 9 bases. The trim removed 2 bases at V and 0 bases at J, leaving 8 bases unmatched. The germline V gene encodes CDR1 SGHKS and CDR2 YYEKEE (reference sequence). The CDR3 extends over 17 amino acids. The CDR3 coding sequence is TGTGCCAGCAGCTTAAGGACAGGGGCCGCGGCTAACTATGGCTACACCTTC. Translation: CASSLRTGAAANYGYTF. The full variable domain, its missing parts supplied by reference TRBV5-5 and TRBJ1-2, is DAGVTQSPTHLIKTRGQQVTLRCSPISGHKSVSWYQQVLGQGPQFIFQYYEKEERGRGNFPDRFSARQFPNYSSELNVNALLLGDSALYLCASSLRTGAAANYGYTFGSGTRLTVV.

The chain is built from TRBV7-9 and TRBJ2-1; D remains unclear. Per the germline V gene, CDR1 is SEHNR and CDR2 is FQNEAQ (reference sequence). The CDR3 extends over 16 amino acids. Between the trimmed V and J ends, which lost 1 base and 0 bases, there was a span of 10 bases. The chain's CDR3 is CASSLVAGTSYNEQFF. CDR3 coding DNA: TGTGCCAGCAGCTTAGTAGCTGGAACCTCCTACAATGAGCAGTTCTTC.